These 29 T cell receptor beta chains originate from one sample sequenced in a study of blood T cell repertoires in COVID-19. Here immunoSEQ multiplex PCR was the method, and the copy in TCRdb shows in-frame clones only, minus some. The sample contains about 150,000 clones, approximately 80% of which appear only once. The sample comprised peripheral blood. These receptors were taken from a human donor in a cohort sampled during active COVID-19.

This clone was detected only once. The chain uses TRBV29-1 and TRBJ2-3; 9 bases match TRBD2. The CDR3 is 15 amino acids. Trimming removed 7 bases from V and 4 bases from J; junction bases left unmatched: 12. In germline, CDR1 is SQVTM, CDR2 ANQGSEA. DNA for the CDR3: TGCAGCGGATCCTTGGGCGGGAGGGCCCCAGATACGCAGTATTTT. It specifies CSGSLGGRAPDTQYF.

The chain has TRBV29-1 and TRBJ1-1; TRBD1 might be the D (6 bases). The V end was cut by 8 bases, the J end by 3 bases, with 16 bases between. The CDR3 totals 13 residues. Germline V CDR1 and CDR2: SQVTM, ANQGSEA. The CDR3 DNA follows: TGCAGCTCTCAGAACTCAGGGGACACTGAAGCTTTCTTT. Its translation is CSSQNSGDTEAFF.

This chain uses TRBV7-9 with TRBJ1-2, with D hard to call. The V end was cut by 2 bases, the J end by 8 bases, with 12 bases between. Germline lookup yields CDR1 SEHNR and CDR2 FQNEAQ (reference sequence). The CDR3 runs 13 residues. The CDR3: CASSLSRGYGYTF. CDR3 DNA: TGTGCCAGCAGCTTATCCCGGGGTTACGGCTACACCTTC.

The gene calls are TRBV4-2 and TRBJ2-1, with 9 bases identical to TRBD2. This CDR3 is built from 17 residues. With V trimmed by 0 bases and J by 5 bases, 8 bases remained unmatched. Germline V gene lookup returns CDR1 LGHNA and CDR2 YNFKEQ. CDR3 sequence reads: CASSQEERGARNNEQFF. The CDR3, as DNA: TGTGCCAGCAGCCAAGAGGAGCGGGGGGCCCGAAACAATGAGCAGTTCTTC.

The chain employs TRBV7-2 and TRBJ1-1; the match to TRBD1 covers 8 bases. J was trimmed by 4 bases and V by 8 bases; bases with no gene match: 9. Germline V gene sequence: CDR1 SGHTA, CDR2 FQGNSA. This CDR3 comprises 14 residues. CDR3 residues: CASHWAGGLTEAFF. In DNA form, the CDR3 reads TGTGCCAGCCACTGGGCAGGGGGCCTCACTGAAGCTTTCTTT. Supplemented by reference TRBV7-2 and TRBJ1-1, the full variable domain reads GAGVSQSPSNKVTEKGKDVELRCDPISGHTALYWYRQSLGQGLEFLIYFQGNSAPDKSGLPSDRFSAERTGGSVSTLTIQRTQQEDSAVYLCASHWAGGLTEAFFGQGTRLTVV.

V and J are TRBV7-2 and TRBJ2-5; 11 positions match TRBD1. Unmatched junction bases numbered 8, after V lost 6 bases and J lost 5 bases. The CDR3 sequence is 15 residues long. The germline CDR1 and CDR2 sequences are SGHTA and FQGNSA. DNA of the CDR3: TGTGCCAGCAGTAGGACAGGGGGCAGATTGGAGACCCAGTACTTC. Protein: CASSRTGGRLETQYF. Full variable domain (outside the CDR3, taken from reference TRBV7-2 and TRBJ2-5): GAGVSQSPSNKVTEKGKDVELRCDPISGHTALYWYRQSLGQGLEFLIYFQGNSAPDKSGLPSDRFSAERTGGSVSTLTIQRTQQEDSAVYLCASSRTGGRLETQYFGPGTRLLVL.

The chain is built from TRBV7-2 and TRBJ2-1; 13 bases line up with TRBD2. The J segment lost 8 bases and the V segment lost 6 bases, leaving 7 bases of the junction unmatched. CDR1 SGHTA and CDR2 FQGNSA come from the germline V gene. The CDR3 is 15 residues long. CDR3 sequence reads: CASSLLAGGGYEQFF. DNA for the CDR3: TGTGCCAGCAGTTTACTAGCGGGAGGGGGCTATGAGCAGTTCTTC. The full variable domain, rest sourced from reference TRBV7-2 and TRBJ2-1, is GAGVSQSPSNKVTEKGKDVELRCDPISGHTALYWYRQSLGQGLEFLIYFQGNSAPDKSGLPSDRFSAERTGGSVSTLTIQRTQQEDSAVYLCASSLLAGGGYEQFFGPGTRLTVL.

The chain has TRBV7-2 and TRBJ2-3, with 10 bases matching TRBD1. V shed 1 base, J shed 4 bases, and the junction held 2 bases outside the gene matches. CDR3 length: 15 amino acids. Germline loops: CDR1 SGHTA, CDR2 FQGNSA. The CDR3 here is CASSLGGQGSDTQYF. CDR3 nucleotides: TGTGCCAGCAGCTTAGGGGGACAGGGGTCAGATACGCAGTATTTT.

The V and J genes are TRBV5-4 and TRBJ1-1; 8 nucleotides align to TRBD1. CDR1 is SGHNT, CDR2 YYREEE, per germline (reference sequence). J gave up 1 base and V 1 base, and 3 bases lay outside the gene matches. The CDR3 runs to 15 residues. The CDR3 coding sequence is TGTGCCAGCAGCTTGATTGGGACAGGGAACACTGAAGCTTTCTTT. The encoded protein is CASSLIGTGNTEAFF.

The V call is TRBV5-1, the J call TRBJ1-2; tentative D call: TRBD1 (5 bases). The CDR3 is made up of 14 amino acids. The V gene lost 3 bases and the J gene lost 3 bases, with 12 bases spanning the gap. In germline, CDR1 is SGHRS, CDR2 YFSETQ. CDR3 loop: CASSSQGPDYGYTF. The CDR3 DNA follows: TGCGCCAGCAGCTCTCAGGGTCCTGACTATGGCTACACCTTC.

The chain carries TRBV5-1 and TRBJ1-2, with a possible D match to TRBD1 (5 bases). Germline CDR1 reads SGHRS; CDR2 reads YFSETQ. The CDR3 has 12 amino acids. The V and J ends lost 4 bases and 5 bases respectively, with 9 bases between them. The DNA of the CDR3 is TGCGCCAGCAGCGGGGGGTCATATGGCTACACCTTC. This translates into CASSGGSYGYTF.

The sample holds one count of this clone. The J gene is TRBJ1-2, the V gene TRBV5-6; 7 positions match TRBD1. V shed 4 bases and J 6 bases; nucleotides not matched to a gene: 12. Germline values: CDR1 SGHDT, CDR2 YYEEEE. This CDR3 contains 15 residues. The CDR3 DNA sequence: TGTGCCAGCAGCCCTGAACCCACAGGGGTTAATGGCTACACCTTC. Its translation: CASSPEPTGVNGYTF.

The V gene is TRBV9, the J gene TRBJ2-6; 7 nucleotides line up with TRBD1. The germline V gene has CDR1 SGDLS and CDR2 YYNGEE. The CDR3 spans 18 residues. The junction had 13 bases not matched to a gene; V was cut back by 5 bases and J by 2 bases. The CDR3 nucleotides are TGTGCCAGCAGTAAGGGGACAGCCTGGATCGCTGGGGCCAACGTCCTGACTTTC. This encodes CASSKGTAWIAGANVLTF.

The gene calls are TRBV3-1 (or the pseudogene TRBV3-2) and TRBJ2-7; TRBD1 matches at 7 bases. Trimming cost V 0 bases and J 0 bases; bases outside gene matches: 5. Germline CDR1 LGHDT, CDR2 YNNKEL (reference sequence). This CDR3 comprises 16 residues. In nucleotides, the CDR3 is TGTGCCAGCAGCCAAGAGCGGCAGGGGGACTCCTACGAGCAGTACGTC. Translation: CASSQERQGDSYEQYV.

This chain links TRBV5-1 with TRBJ2-2; 9 nucleotides agree with TRBD1. The V and J ends lost 2 bases and 8 bases, in that order; junction bases with no gene match: 7. The length of the CDR3 is 15 residues. The V gene's germline CDR1 is SGHRS and CDR2 YFSETQ. DNA of the CDR3: TGCGCCAGCAGCTTCGGGACAGGGATAGCTGGGGAGCTGTTTTTT. Its translation: CASSFGTGIAGELFF.

This clone was counted once. The chain is built from TRBV2 and TRBJ1-2, with a possible D match to TRBD1 (5 bases). Trimming stripped 6 bases from V and 8 bases from J, with 16 bases between. CDR3 size: 13 residues. CDR1 and CDR2 from the germline V gene are SNHLY and FYNNEI. Here the CDR3 reads CASRSRVMDGYTF. The CDR3, as DNA: TGTGCCAGCAGGAGCAGGGTAATGGACGGCTACACCTTC. The variable domain in full, with the rest retrieved from reference TRBV2 and TRBJ1-2, is EPEVTQTPSHQVTQMGQEVILRCVPISNHLYFYWYRQILGQKVEFLVSFYNNEISEKSEIFDDQFSVERPDGSNFTLKIRSTKLEDSAMYFCASRSRVMDGYTFGSGTRLTVV.

The V gene is TRBV19, the J gene TRBJ1-5; D is uncertain. This CDR3 has 15 residues. The V and J ends lost 6 bases and 6 bases respectively, with 18 bases between them. CDR1 and CDR2 from the germline V gene are LNHDA and SQIVND (reference sequence). In DNA form, the CDR3 reads TGTGCCAGTAGCCTAAATGCTCGGGAGGCTCAGCCCCAGCATTTT. It is translated as CASSLNAREAQPQHF.

The chain joins TRBV7-2 to TRBJ2-1; tentatively, D is TRBD2 (5 bases). The germline V gene has CDR1 SGHTA and CDR2 FQGNSA. This CDR3 contains 11 residues. V shed 1 base and J shed 12 bases, with 7 bases lying between them. CDR3 in DNA: TGTGCCAGCAGCTTAGAAGCGGCGCAGTTCTTC. It yields the protein CASSLEAAQFF.

The chain combines TRBV19 with TRBJ1-2; possible D gene TRBD1, 5 bases. The germline V gene has CDR1 LNHDA and CDR2 SQIVND (reference sequence). V gave up 7 bases and J gave up 6 bases, with 18 bases separating them. The CDR3 is 14 amino acids. This chain's CDR3 is CASTRGGRGDGYTF. CDR3 sequence (DNA): TGTGCCAGTACCCGGGGGGGACGGGGTGATGGCTACACCTTC.

This clone was seen only a few times. The rearrangement links TRBV7-2 to TRBJ1-3, with D uncertain. Between the trimmed V and J ends, which lost 7 bases and 0 bases, there was a span of 13 bases. In germline, CDR1 is SGHTA, CDR2 FQGNSA. The CDR3 consists of 15 residues. CDR3 sequence (DNA): TGTGCCAGCACCCAGAGAGGTGTCTCTGGAAACACCATATATTTT. Its protein is CASTQRGVSGNTIYF.

The rearrangement uses TRBV5-6 and TRBJ1-2; D is undetermined. The CDR3 totals 12 residues. Germline CDR1 and CDR2: SGHDT and YYEEEE. Trimming removed 0 bases from V and 5 bases from J, with 5 bases in between. CDR3 sequence reads: CASSLGQYGYTF. The CDR3 DNA follows: TGTGCCAGCAGCTTGGGCCAGTATGGCTACACCTTC.

The chain recombines TRBV30 with TRBJ1-1, with TRBD1 identical over 12 bases. CDR3 length: 14 residues. Per germline, CDR1 GTSNPN and CDR2 SVGIG (reference sequence). With V trimmed by 7 bases and J by 4 bases, 7 bases remained unmatched. CDR3 sequence reads: CASGQGARSTEAFF. Here the CDR3 DNA reads TGTGCCTCGGGACAGGGGGCGCGGTCCACTGAAGCTTTCTTT.

V and J are TRBV5-5 and TRBJ2-7; 9 bases line up with TRBD1. V shed 5 bases, J shed 6 bases, and the junction held 15 bases outside the gene matches. This CDR3 contains 16 residues. Per germline, CDR1 SGHKS and CDR2 YYEKEE (reference sequence). CDR3 residues: CASSSPGTGKVVEQYF. CDR3 DNA: TGTGCCAGCAGTTCACCCGGGACAGGGAAAGTGGTCGAGCAGTACTTC. Supplemented by reference TRBV5-5 and TRBJ2-7, the full variable domain reads DAGVTQSPTHLIKTRGQQVTLRCSPISGHKSVSWYQQVLGQGPQFIFQYYEKEERGRGNFPDRFSARQFPNYSSELNVNALLLGDSALYLCASSSPGTGKVVEQYFGPGTRLTVT.

The chain is built from TRBV3-1 (or the pseudogene TRBV3-2) and TRBJ2-5; no clear D. The length of the CDR3 is 16 residues. Germline CDR1 and CDR2: LGHDT and YNNKEL (reference sequence). Trimming took 1 base from V and 0 from J, leaving 12 bases between them. The CDR3 loop is CASSQGNRVYQETQYF. The CDR3 DNA sequence: TGTGCCAGCAGCCAAGGGAATCGGGTGTACCAAGAGACCCAGTACTTC.

The rearrangement uses TRBV6-2 or TRBV6-3 and TRBJ2-3; weak D call: TRBD1 (6 bases). This CDR3 has 18 residues. Trimming stripped 2 bases from V and 2 bases from J, with 20 bases between. The germline V gene has CDR1 MNHEY and CDR2 SVGEGT. The DNA for the CDR3 is TGTGCCAGCAGTTACCCCGGGACATACGCATATAACACAGATACGCAGTATTTT. It is translated as CASSYPGTYAYNTDTQYF.

This chain joins TRBV19 and TRBJ1-2, with TRBD1 matching 7 bases. CDR1 is LNHDA, CDR2 SQIVND, per germline (reference sequence). V was pared by 5 bases and J by 5 bases, with 11 bases of the junction left unmatched. CDR3 length equals 15 residues. This CDR3 reads CASSGEPGQKYGYTF. CDR3 bases: TGTGCCAGTAGTGGCGAGCCGGGACAGAAATATGGCTACACCTTC.

This clone appeared a single time. The V call is TRBV9, the J call TRBJ2-2; D not certain. The germline V gene encodes CDR1 SGDLS and CDR2 YYNGEE. The germline V and J ends were trimmed by 3 bases and 5 bases, with 8 bases remaining between them. This CDR3 is built from 13 residues. This chain's CDR3 is CASSELTTGELFF. The CDR3 bases are TGTGCCAGCAGCGAACTAACAACCGGGGAGCTGTTTTTT.

The chain links TRBV7-2 to TRBJ2-3, with D tentatively TRBD2 (6 bases). With 3 bases removed from V and 4 bases from J, the gap between germline ends came to 11 bases. Germline-derived CDR1 and CDR2 are SGHTA and FQGNSA. The length of the CDR3 is 14 residues. The CDR3 spells CASSFSAGPDTQYF. The CDR3 region has the DNA TGTGCCAGCAGCTTCTCAGCGGGCCCAGATACGCAGTATTTT.

The V call is TRBV9, the J call TRBJ2-3; perhaps TRBD1 as D (6 bases). Per the germline V gene, CDR1 is SGDLS and CDR2 is YYNGEE. The CDR3 length is 14 residues. With 3 bases removed from V and 8 bases from J, the gap between germline ends came to 16 bases. The CDR3 DNA follows: TGTGCCAGCAGCGGGGGCTCGTTAGGGGGTACGCAGTATTTT. Translated, it gives CASSGGSLGGTQYF.